These 30 T cell receptor beta chains were sequenced from one sample in a study of identical twins. TCRdb fed the 5' RACE reads into MiXCR, producing one record per CDR3 protein. The data contain fewer than 900,000 distinct CDR3 sequences, about 20% of them singletons. The sample also formed part of further work on T cells expressing NK-cell markers.

Specimen: PBMCs. The origin of the receptors is a woman under 30 in good health.

In its sample, this clonotype was seen a few times. This rearrangement joins TRBV20-1 to TRBJ2-3; D is possibly TRBD2 (5 bases). V gave up 6 bases and J gave up 0 bases, with 16 bases separating them. The CDR3 runs to 15 residues. CDR1 and CDR2 (germline): DFQATT, SNEGSKA (reference sequence). The CDR3 protein is CSAPLGRASTDTQYF. DNA for the CDR3: TGCAGTGCCCCCCTCGGGCGGGCTAGCACAGATACGCAGTATTTT.

The sample holds many counts of this clonotype. One junction end disagrees with the germline gene, perhaps due to a read error. The rearrangement links TRBV5-1 to TRBJ2-1; D is uncertain. The CDR3 contains 15 residues. Germline CDR1 and CDR2: SGHRS and YFSETQ. The CDR3 DNA reads TGTGCCAGCAGTTTAAGCCCAAGCTCCTACAATGAGCAGTTCTTC. Its translation: CASSLSPSSYNEQFF.

This clonotype was detected a few times. The chain is built from TRBV6-2 or TRBV6-3 and TRBJ2-7; the D gene could be TRBD1 or TRBD2 (5 bases each). The germline V gene encodes CDR1 MNHEY and CDR2 SVGEGT. Trimming stripped 5 bases from V and 4 bases from J, with 18 bases between. This CDR3 has 15 amino acids. CDR3 amino acids: CASSANRDGRYEQYF. The CDR3, as DNA: TGTGCCAGCAGTGCGAACCGGGACGGACGGTACGAGCAGTACTTC.

DNA for the CDR3: TGTGCCATCGGGCACCTGAACACTGAAGCTTTCTTT. This codes for CAIGHLNTEAFF. J is TRBJ1-1 and V is TRBV10-3; no definite D call. With 8 bases removed from V and 0 bases from J, the gap between germline ends came to 7 bases. Germline CDR1 is ENHRY and CDR2 is SYGVKD. The CDR3 is 12 amino acids.

This clonotype was counted a few times. The J gene is TRBJ2-4, the V gene TRBV12-3 or TRBV12-4; 7 positions agree with TRBD2. J lost 0 bases, V lost 6 bases, and 2 bases had no gene match. This CDR3 contains 14 residues. The CDR3 DNA follows: TGTGCCAGCAGGGGGGGGGTAGCCAAAAACATTCAGTACTTC. Its protein is CASRGGVAKNIQYF.

This clonotype was observed a few times. CDR3 in amino acids: CSARDGTSEQYF. CDR3 sequence (DNA): TGCAGTGCTAGAGATGGGACGAGCGAGCAGTACTTC. The V and J genes are TRBV20-1 and TRBJ2-7; TRBD1 or TRBD2 may be the D gene (5 bases each). The germline gives CDR1 DFQATT, CDR2 SNEGSKA (reference sequence). The length of the CDR3 is 12 residues. The V and J ends lost 0 bases and 6 bases respectively, with 9 bases between them.

This clonotype was seen more than once but under ten times. The gene calls are TRBV29-1 and TRBJ2-3, with D perhaps assigned TRBD1 or TRBD2 (5 bases each). Trimming shortened V by 5 bases and J by 2 bases, and 11 bases separated the two germline ends. The germline gives CDR1 SQVTM, CDR2 ANQGSEA. This CDR3 region has 13 residues. Here the CDR3 DNA reads TGCAGCGTTCCGGGACGCAACACAGATACGCAGTATTTT. Translating gives CSVPGRNTDTQYF.

The rearrangement joins TRBV11-2 to TRBJ1-5; 8 bases match TRBD1. The CDR3 loop spans 16 amino acids. J gave up 6 bases and V 3 bases, and 10 bases lay outside the gene matches. Germline V gene data show CDR1 as SGHAT and CDR2 as FQNNGV. CDR3 loop: CASSLGVGRGLQPQHF. The CDR3 bases are TGTGCCAGCAGCTTGGGCGTGGGCAGGGGGCTTCAGCCCCAGCATTTT.

This clonotype has more than one count but fewer than ten. The chain has TRBV20-1 and TRBJ2-5, with TRBD2 matching over 11 bases. The germline gives CDR1 DFQATT, CDR2 SNEGSKA (reference sequence). V lost 3 bases and J lost 3; bases outside the gene matches: 3. The CDR3 totals 14 residues. CDR3 region: CSARPTSGKETQYF. The CDR3 DNA is TGCAGTGCTAGGCCGACTAGCGGGAAAGAGACCCAGTACTTC.

This clonotype showed up just a few times. This chain joins TRBV12-3 or TRBV12-4 and TRBJ2-2; 8 nucleotides align to TRBD2. V shed 6 bases and J 4 bases; nucleotides not matched to a gene: 4. CDR3 length equals 14 residues. The CDR3 region has the DNA TGTGCCAGCAGGCGAGCGGGAGCCACCGGGGAGCTGTTTTTT. The encoded protein is CASRRAGATGELFF.

The rearrangement links TRBV11-2 to TRBJ1-1; D not resolved. The CDR3 has 13 amino acids. Germline assignment: CDR1 SGHAT and CDR2 FQNNGV. V was shortened by 4 bases and J by 7 bases, with 13 bases between the two germline ends. The CDR3 sequence: CASSSPADVEAFF. The CDR3, as DNA: TGTGCCAGCAGCTCCCCGGCGGACGTTGAAGCTTTCTTT.

This clonotype was seen a few times. The CDR3 reads CASSLALGGGQPQHF. In nucleotides, the CDR3 is TGTGCCAGCAGCTTAGCGTTAGGCGGGGGCCAGCCCCAGCATTTT. The chain employs TRBV7-2 and TRBJ1-5; TRBD1 might be the D (6 bases). The V gene lost 0 bases and the J gene lost 7 bases, with 13 bases spanning the gap. The CDR3 consists of 15 residues. Germline CDR1 and CDR2: SGHTA and FQGNSA. Full variable domain (rest looked up from reference TRBV7-2 and TRBJ1-5): GAGVSQSPSNKVTEKGKDVELRCDPISGHTALYWYRQSLGQGLEFLIYFQGNSAPDKSGLPSDRFSAERTGGSVSTLTIQRTQQEDSAVYLCASSLALGGGQPQHFGDGTRLSIL.

The chain couples TRBV27 to TRBJ1-5, with D maybe TRBD1 (5 bases). Trimming removed 3 bases at V and 6 bases at J, with 15 bases between. This CDR3 has 15 residues. The germline V gene has CDR1 MNHEY and CDR2 SMNVEV (reference sequence). CDR3 DNA: TGTGCCAGCAGTTTGAGGCAGGGAATACGTCAGCCCCAGCATTTT. Its translation: CASSLRQGIRQPQHF.

This clonotype was seen a handful of times. The gene calls are TRBV29-1 and TRBJ2-1, with 12 bases aligning to TRBD2. Per the germline V gene, CDR1 is SQVTM and CDR2 is ANQGSEA. J lost 4 bases, V lost 7 bases, and 11 bases had no gene match. The CDR3 consists of 16 residues. The CDR3 coding sequence is TGCAGCGCCCCGGCGCTAGCGGGGGGGGGGTACAATGAGCAGTTCTTC. It yields the protein CSAPALAGGGYNEQFF.

This clonotype was seen many times. The rearrangement joins TRBV29-1 to TRBJ1-2; the match to TRBD1 covers 7 bases. This CDR3 has 11 residues. V gave up 5 bases and J gave up 12 bases; unmatched junction bases: 9. Germline V lookup: CDR1 SQVTM, CDR2 ANQGSEA. The CDR3 region is CSVKRTGSDTF. CDR3 DNA sequence: TGCAGCGTTAAACGGACAGGATCGGACACCTTC.

V gene TRBV7-9 combines with J gene TRBJ1-5; the D gene is possibly TRBD1 (5 bases). Trimming took off 4 bases at V and 11 bases at J, with 18 bases between the two ends. Germline lookup yields CDR1 SEHNR and CDR2 FQNEAQ (reference sequence). The CDR3 covers 14 residues. The CDR3 reads CASSSDSHAVAQHF. The CDR3 DNA follows: TGTGCCAGCAGCTCTGACAGTCACGCTGTAGCCCAGCATTTT. Filled out from reference TRBV7-9 and TRBJ1-5, the complete variable domain reads DTGVSQNPRHKITKRGQNVTFRCDPISEHNRLYWYRQTLGQGPEFLTYFQNEAQLEKSRLLSDRFSAERPKGSFSTLEIQRTEQGDSAMYLCASSSDSHAVAQHFGDGTRLSIL.

The chain couples TRBV6-1 to TRBJ2-7; tentatively, D is TRBD1 (5 bases). CDR3 length: 15 residues. CDR1 MNHNS and CDR2 SASEGT come from the germline V gene. With 4 bases removed from V and 6 bases from J, the gap between germline ends came to 19 bases. The chain's CDR3 is CASSVSLQAQGEQYF. In DNA form, the CDR3 reads TGTGCCAGCAGTGTCTCTTTACAGGCCCAGGGCGAGCAGTACTTC.

This clonotype was counted once. The V and J genes are TRBV7-8 and TRBJ2-1; 8 nucleotides match TRBD2. The length of the CDR3 is 18 residues. Losses at the gene ends were 1 base for V and 5 bases for J; bases not matched to a gene: 13. Per germline, CDR1 SGHVS and CDR2 FQNEAQ. The CDR3 here is CASSLVSGGGKIDNEQFF. CDR3 nucleotides: TGTGCCAGCAGCTTAGTGTCGGGAGGGGGAAAAATCGACAATGAGCAGTTCTTC.

This clonotype was recorded at least ten times. At one boundary the junction diverges from the germline segment, which might be a read error. J is TRBJ2-7 and V is TRBV5-1; TRBD1 might be the D (6 bases). Germline V gene lookup returns CDR1 SGHRS and CDR2 YFSETQ. This CDR3 is built from 14 residues. CDR3 protein: CASSLVTGSYEQYF. Written as DNA, the CDR3 is TGTGCCAGCAGCTTAGTGACAGGATCCTACGAGCAGTACTTC.

This clonotype appeared a few times. V and J are TRBV7-6 and TRBJ1-2, with D possibly matching TRBD1 (5 bases). Germline V gene data show CDR1 as SGHVS and CDR2 as FNYEAQ. The CDR3 consists of 16 residues. Trimming cost V 1 base and J 8 bases, with 20 bases left between them. This CDR3 is CASSLGSHGGAGGYTF. The CDR3 region has the DNA TGTGCCAGCAGCTTAGGCTCCCATGGGGGAGCTGGCGGCTACACCTTC.

This clonotype was observed a single time. The chain links TRBV4-2 to TRBJ2-1; D is unresolved. CDR3 length equals 15 residues. Trimming stripped 3 bases from V and 5 bases from J, with 14 bases between. From germline, CDR1 is LGHNA and CDR2 YNFKEQ. Written as DNA, the CDR3 is TGTGCCAGCAGCCATGCCCCGGACCAGAACAATGAGCAGTTCTTC. It specifies CASSHAPDQNNEQFF.

The chain couples TRBV6-5 to TRBJ2-7, with TRBD1 as a possible D gene (5 bases). The V and J ends lost 4 bases and 5 bases respectively, with 12 bases between them. Germline-derived CDR1 and CDR2 are MNHEY and SVGAGI. The CDR3 runs 13 residues. The CDR3 protein is CASSSAGLHEQYF. The CDR3 DNA reads as TGTGCCAGCAGTTCGGCAGGGTTGCACGAGCAGTACTTC.

The chain's CDR3 is CSARGPGQGSYEQYF. CDR3 DNA: TGCAGTGCTAGAGGACCAGGACAGGGATCCTACGAGCAGTACTTC. The V call is TRBV20-1, the J call TRBJ2-7, with 8 bases lining up with TRBD1. This CDR3 has 15 residues. CDR1 is DFQATT, CDR2 SNEGSKA, per germline (reference sequence). After removal of 1 base from V and 1 base from J, the junction contained 6 bases not matched to a gene.

The chain uses TRBV15 and TRBJ2-7; D is uncertain. The CDR3 length is 12 residues. V gave up 1 base and J gave up 3 bases, with 4 bases separating them. CDR1 is LNHNV, CDR2 YYDKDF, per germline (reference sequence). The CDR3 DNA follows: TGTGCCACCAGCAGAGTGGGCTACGAGCAGTACTTC. Its translation: CATSRVGYEQYF.

V is TRBV7-8 and J is TRBJ2-3, with D unclear. The CDR3 sequence is 13 residues long. V was pared by 1 base and J by 6 bases, with 8 bases between. Germline values: CDR1 SGHVS, CDR2 FQNEAQ. The chain's CDR3 is CASSLGQRDTQYF. DNA of the CDR3: TGTGCCAGCAGCTTAGGACAAAGGGATACGCAGTATTTT.

This clonotype occurred a few times. The V and J genes are TRBV20-1 and TRBJ2-1; 16 nucleotides match TRBD2. Germline lookup yields CDR1 DFQATT and CDR2 SNEGSKA (reference sequence). Losses at the gene ends were 6 bases for V and 9 bases for J; bases not matched to a gene: 8. The CDR3 is 15 amino acids. The CDR3: CSAGAGLAGGSEQFF. CDR3 sequence (DNA): TGCAGTGCGGGGGCGGGACTAGCGGGAGGGTCTGAGCAGTTCTTC.

V usage is TRBV18 and J usage is TRBJ2-7; D call uncertain. The CDR3 is 14 amino acids. CDR1 and CDR2 (germline): KGHSH, LQKENI. Trimming left V 0 bases short and J 2 bases short, with 8 bases between. The chain's CDR3 is CASSPPSFPYEQYF. The CDR3 region has the DNA TGTGCCAGCTCACCACCGAGTTTCCCCTACGAGCAGTACTTC.

This clonotype was seen more than once but under ten times. The rearrangement uses TRBV2 and TRBJ2-3, with a tentative D call TRBD2 (6 bases). Germline V gives CDR1 SNHLY, CDR2 FYNNEI. The CDR3 extends over 14 amino acids. With 4 bases removed from V and 8 bases from J, the gap between germline ends came to 16 bases. CDR3 loop: CASSVSAGPGTQYF. The CDR3 nucleotides read TGTGCCAGCAGTGTTTCGGCGGGACCCGGTACGCAGTATTTT.

This clonotype was detected ten times or more. The J gene is TRBJ2-2, the V gene TRBV5-1; either TRBD1 or TRBD2 may fit D (5 bases each). Germline CDR1 is SGHRS and CDR2 is YFSETQ. This CDR3 region has 13 residues. Trimming cost V 1 base and J 6 bases, with 7 bases left between them. The DNA of the CDR3 is TGCGCCAGCAGCTTGCAGGGAGCCGGGGAGCTGTTTTTT. Protein: CASSLQGAGELFF.

This clonotype was detected a few times. This CDR3 is CASSLIGQYNEQFF. In DNA form, the CDR3 reads TGTGCCAGCAGCCTGATCGGACAGTACAATGAGCAGTTCTTC. The J gene is TRBJ2-1, the V gene TRBV5-6, with D possibly matching TRBD1 (6 bases). Between the trimmed V and J ends, which lost 4 bases and 4 bases, there was a span of 12 bases. Germline lookup yields CDR1 SGHDT and CDR2 YYEEEE. CDR3 length: 14 residues.